The clone carrying this TCR beta chain was seen many times. The target antigen is unknown. The data originate from a study of T cells in Graves' hyperthyroidism and ophthalmopathy. As for the study in general: Peripheral blood draws took place at initial diagnosis, ahead of any treatment. Study observations and caveats: The majority of expanded thyroid clonotypes above 0.001 also appeared in blood.

Patients between 18 and 65 years old had hyperthyroidism, newly diagnosed and lasting under 2 months. PBMCs were derived from roughly 9.6 ml fresh peripheral blood. Researchers took RNA transcripts and amplified the TCR beta CDR3 regions from them. Researchers ran a first-round RT-PCR on the TCR CDR3 using the HTBI primer set. TCRdb itself ran the multiplex PCR reads through MiXCR, one entry per CDR3 protein. This table holds 300,000 to 500,000 distinct CDR3 sequences, approximately 15% found once. This TCR came from a woman in her thirties with Graves' hyperthyroidism. Sequenced input: blood.

The CDR3, as DNA: TGTGCCAGCAGTGCGGGACAGGGGAAAAGTTGGGAGACCCAGTACTTC. It codes for CASSAGQGKSWETQYF. The rearrangement joins TRBV9 to TRBJ2-5; 10 nucleotides line up with TRBD1. CDR3 size: 16 residues. Germline V gene lookup returns CDR1 SGDLS and CDR2 YYNGEE. V dropped 5 bases and J dropped 5; count of bases not matched to a gene: 12.